This T cell receptor beta chain was identified during a study of graft-versus-host responses after intestinal transplantation. The overall study: Multivisceral, liver-intestinal, or isolated intestinal transplants were performed in recipients. All recipients were given anti-thymocyte globulin induction, and tacrolimus and steroids were then administered for roughly 3 years.

Sequencing used immunoSEQ multiplex PCR; TCRdb keeps in-frame clones, though not all of them. The sample shows fewer than 30,000 clones, 85% to 95% of them seen only once. General study findings and limits: Early HvG declines after transplant were associated with peak circulating GvH clone levels. Among recipient marrow samples, GvH clones were found; some appeared first in ileum or blood.

As to this clone: The antigen remains unidentified. Additional DNA sequences in this sample encode the identical CDR3.

The V and J ends lost 7 bases and 8 bases, in that order; junction bases with no gene match: 11. The CDR3 contains 14 residues. The germline V gene encodes CDR1 SNHLY and CDR2 FYNNEI. The sample was PBMCs, taken about 70 days after intestinal transplant. This TCR was recovered from a human patient who received an intestinal transplant, so some T cells may come from the graft donor. The J gene is TRBJ2-1, the V gene TRBV2; 7 nucleotides agree with TRBD2. The CDR3 DNA sequence: TGTGCCAGCACGGGGACCAGCGGGATCCATGAGCAGTTCTTC. This gives the protein CASTGTSGIHEQFF.